This entry describes one T cell receptor (beta chain). Its matching antigen is unknown. The sample is drawn from a study of shared clonotypes between healthy human individuals. About the research overall: The study drew on two women and a few men aged 18 to 49 as donors. Each donor's CD8 memory used one plate, CD8 naive two, each CD4 subset three.

Points from the study as a whole: In this cohort, only blood was sampled, and tissue repertoires likely differ. Generation probabilities of non-shared clonotypes were lower (relative to those shared by all four donors).

The table came from immunoSEQ multiplex PCR; TCRdb's copy has only in-frame clones and leaves some out. The sample lists 950,000 to 1,200,000 clones; 70% to 80% were seen once. From germline, CDR1 is LGHNT and CDR2 FRNRAP. Trimming shortened V by 8 bases and J by 4 bases, and 11 bases separated the two germline ends. The CDR3 totals 12 residues. The sequenced sample consisted of memory CD4+ T cells from PBMCs. The subset is: CD45RA-negative fraction. This chain joins TRBV12-5 and TRBJ1-1; D is undetermined. This TCR was recovered from a man younger than 30 in good health. Some clones in this sample may be carry-over from other donors' samples. CDR3 nucleotide sequence: TGTGCTAGTTCCGGGGTTGGCACTGAAGCTTTCTTT. Amino acid sequence: CASSGVGTEAFF.